This T cell receptor beta chain was recorded in a study of response to subunit inactivated influenza vaccine. MiXCR, applied by TCRdb to the RT-PCR reads, yields one record per CDR3 protein. The table lists 500,000 to 600,000 distinct CDR3 sequences, approximately 15% of them singletons. This clonotype was seen repeatedly, ten times or more. Its specificity is unknown. V lost 0 bases, J lost 4 bases, and 6 bases lay in between. In germline, CDR1 is LNHDA, CDR2 SQIVND (reference sequence). CDR3 length equals 13 residues. Points from the study as a whole: It was the authors' suggestion that each seasonal influenza vaccination recruits few new T cells.

The TCR comes from a man aged 45 to 70 who received an inactivated influenza vaccine. The rearrangement joins TRBV19 to TRBJ2-5; the D is unclear. The source material was CD4+ T cells sorted from PBMCs, sampled less than 30 months after vaccination. CDR3 DNA sequence: TGTGCCAGTAGTATAGATGATGGAGAGACCCAGTACTTC. Amino acids: CASSIDDGETQYF.